One and the same sample provided the 29 T cell receptor beta chains below, sequenced in a study of PD-1 blockade in classical Hodgkin lymphoma. TCRdb's table, derived via immunoSEQ multiplex PCR, lists solely in-frame clones and lacks some. The sample contains fewer than 100,000 clones, under 90% of which appear only once. Each patient experienced a relapse that followed autologous stem cell transplantation, and brentuximab vedotin exposure varied. The material sequenced was peripheral blood mononuclear cells (PBMCs), taken at baseline. These receptors all come from a human donor with classical Hodgkin lymphoma.

J is TRBJ2-3 and V is TRBV7-2, with TRBD1 matching 7 bases. The CDR3 is 17 residues long. Germline loops: CDR1 SGHTA, CDR2 FQGNSA. Germline trimming cut 1 base from V and 6 bases from J; bases unmatched to any gene: 13. The CDR3 is CASSLEGQVKPRDTQYF. DNA of the CDR3: TGTGCCAGCAGCTTAGAAGGACAGGTTAAGCCACGGGATACGCAGTATTTT. The full variable domain, in which reference TRBV7-2 and TRBJ2-3 provide the parts outside the CDR3, is GAGVSQSPSNKVTEKGKDVELRCDPISGHTALYWYRQSLGQGLEFLIYFQGNSAPDKSGLPSDRFSAERTGGSVSTLTIQRTQQEDSAVYLCASSLEGQVKPRDTQYFGPGTRLTVL.

The chain links TRBV4-1 to TRBJ2-1; the D is unclear. CDR1 and CDR2 (germline): MGHRA, YSYEKL. Trimming removed 0 bases at V and 8 bases at J, with 5 bases between. This CDR3 is 12 amino acids long. The CDR3 DNA sequence: TGCGCCAGCAGCCAAGATGATTATGAGCAGTTCTTC. Translated: CASSQDDYEQFF.

The chain is built from TRBV7-2 and TRBJ2-1; possibly TRBD2 for D (7 bases). The CDR3 contains 16 residues. The germline gives CDR1 SGHTA, CDR2 FQGNSA. Between the trimmed V and J ends, which lost 5 bases and 9 bases, there was a span of 23 bases. CDR3 sequence reads: CASSPPRGGRGGEQFF. CDR3 nucleotide sequence: TGTGCCAGCAGCCCCCCTCGGGGCGGGAGAGGGGGTGAGCAGTTCTTC.

The V gene is TRBV7-2, the J gene TRBJ2-5; 11 nucleotides agree with TRBD2. The CDR3 spans 15 residues. In germline, CDR1 is SGHTA, CDR2 FQGNSA. After removal of 4 bases from V and 5 bases from J, the junction contained 6 bases not matched to a gene. CDR3 amino acids: CASSSRLAGSETQYF. The CDR3 DNA follows: TGTGCCAGCAGCTCTCGACTAGCGGGATCGGAGACCCAGTACTTC. The variable domain in full, with the rest retrieved from reference TRBV7-2 and TRBJ2-5, is GAGVSQSPSNKVTEKGKDVELRCDPISGHTALYWYRQSLGQGLEFLIYFQGNSAPDKSGLPSDRFSAERTGGSVSTLTIQRTQQEDSAVYLCASSSRLAGSETQYFGPGTRLLVL.

The chain employs TRBV15 and TRBJ2-1, with D perhaps matching TRBD1 (5 bases). This CDR3 is 20 amino acids long. Per the germline V gene, CDR1 is LNHNV and CDR2 is YYDKDF (reference sequence). With 5 bases removed from V and 4 bases from J, the gap between germline ends came to 30 bases. CDR3 sequence: CATSETWGSWSDREYNEQFF. The DNA for the CDR3 is TGTGCCACCAGCGAAACATGGGGTTCGTGGTCCGACAGAGAATACAATGAGCAGTTCTTC.

CDR3 coding DNA: TGTGCCAGCAGTGAAGTGGGGACCGAGCAGTACTTC. As protein: CASSEVGTEQYF. The chain is built from TRBV2 and TRBJ2-7; the D gene could be TRBD1 or TRBD2 (5 bases each). The CDR3 length is 12 residues. V was pared by 1 base and J by 6 bases, with 7 bases between. Germline lookup yields CDR1 SNHLY and CDR2 FYNNEI.

The chain links TRBV7-2 to TRBJ2-1; 14 bases align to TRBD2. V gave up 1 base and J gave up 3 bases; unmatched junction bases: 5. The CDR3 is made up of 18 amino acids. The germline CDR1 and CDR2 sequences are SGHTA and FQGNSA. This CDR3 reads CASSLGLGLAGVYNEQFF. CDR3 in DNA: TGTGCCAGCAGCTTAGGTTTGGGACTAGCGGGAGTCTACAATGAGCAGTTCTTC. The full variable domain, rest sourced from reference TRBV7-2 and TRBJ2-1, is GAGVSQSPSNKVTEKGKDVELRCDPISGHTALYWYRQSLGQGLEFLIYFQGNSAPDKSGLPSDRFSAERTGGSVSTLTIQRTQQEDSAVYLCASSLGLGLAGVYNEQFFGPGTRLTVL.

The chain employs TRBV5-5 and TRBJ1-3, with a tentative D call TRBD1 (5 bases). Germline CDR1 and CDR2: SGHKS and YYEKEE (reference sequence). The CDR3 is 15 amino acids. Trimming took off 3 bases at V and 0 bases at J, with 10 bases between the two ends. CDR3 loop: CASSSGRASGNTIYF. Here the CDR3 DNA reads TGTGCCAGCAGCTCGGGACGGGCCTCTGGAAACACCATATATTTT.

V usage is TRBV6-5 and J usage is TRBJ2-1; either TRBD1 or TRBD2 may supply D (5 bases each). Looked up from germline, CDR1 is MNHEY and CDR2 is SVGAGI. Trimming took off 6 bases at V and 10 bases at J, with 10 bases between the two ends. CDR3 length: 11 residues. The CDR3 spells CASSPGAEQFF. CDR3 DNA: TGTGCCAGCAGCCCCGGGGCAGAGCAGTTCTTC.

The chain joins TRBV15 to TRBJ1-4; weak D call: TRBD1 (6 bases). Between the trimmed V and J ends, which lost 0 bases and 6 bases, there was a span of 11 bases. This CDR3 spans 15 amino acids. CDR1 is LNHNV and CDR2 is YYDKDF in the germline V gene (reference sequence). CDR3 nucleotides: TGTGCCACCAGCAGAGATAGGGGGGGCTATGAAAAACTGTTTTTT. This translates into CATSRDRGGYEKLFF.

The rearrangement uses TRBV10-3 and TRBJ1-2; no clear D. Germline loops: CDR1 ENHRY, CDR2 SYGVKD. This CDR3 spans 13 amino acids. Trimming cost V 4 bases and J 8 bases, with 14 bases left between them. As DNA, the CDR3 is TGTGCCATCAGTGGGGCCAGTCCCGAAGGCTACACCTTC. It is translated as CAISGASPEGYTF.

J is TRBJ1-1 and V is TRBV5-4; D is ambiguous. The length of the CDR3 is 14 residues. The germline CDR1 and CDR2 sequences are SGHNT and YYREEE (reference sequence). V dropped 2 bases and J dropped 7 bases, with 15 bases sitting between them. The CDR3 DNA is TGTGCCAGCAGCTTTGTCTACGGGCCGAATGAAGCTTTCTTT. Residues: CASSFVYGPNEAFF.

The V call is TRBV5-4, the J call TRBJ2-2; D might be TRBD2 (7 bases). Germline CDR1 SGHNT, CDR2 YYREEE (reference sequence). The CDR3 is 15 amino acids. The V and J ends lost 3 bases and 7 bases respectively, with 16 bases between them. This chain's CDR3 is CASSSQKGGVGELFF. DNA of the CDR3: TGTGCCAGCAGCTCCCAAAAGGGGGGGGTCGGGGAGCTGTTTTTT.

With regard to this clone: Sequence at one end of the junction differs from germline and may be a read error. The CDR3 reads CASSQDIGLADHF. CDR3 in DNA: TGCGCCAGCAGCCAAGATATCGGACTAGCGGACCACTTC. The V gene is TRBV4-3, the J gene TRBJ2-7; 10 positions agree with TRBD2. The CDR3 is 13 amino acids. Germline loops: CDR1 LGHNA, CDR2 YSLEER.

The chain joins TRBV7-6 to TRBJ1-1; tentative D call: TRBD1 (6 bases). CDR3 length equals 17 residues. Looked up from germline, CDR1 is SGHVS and CDR2 is FNYEAQ. With 5 bases removed from V and 3 bases from J, the gap between germline ends came to 22 bases. The CDR3 DNA sequence: TGTGCCAGCAGCCCGGAAATAAGTAGGGGGAGAGACACTGAAGCTTTCTTT. Translation: CASSPEISRGRDTEAFF.

The chain links TRBV5-1 to TRBJ1-1; TRBD1 matches 9 bases. Germline V gene lookup returns CDR1 SGHRS and CDR2 YFSETQ. V dropped 0 bases and J dropped 4; count of bases not matched to a gene: 4. The CDR3 runs 15 residues. The CDR3 reads CASSLEGQGITEAFF. DNA of the CDR3: TGCGCCAGCAGCTTGGAGGGACAGGGAATCACTGAAGCTTTCTTT.

The chain joins TRBV11-2 to TRBJ2-3; D may match TRBD1 or TRBD2 (6 bases each). Trimming cost V 5 bases and J 3 bases, with 21 bases left between them. The CDR3 runs to 17 residues. The germline gives CDR1 SGHAT, CDR2 FQNNGV. CDR3 loop: CASSTSGGGARTDTQYF. The CDR3 bases are TGTGCCAGCAGCACAAGTGGAGGGGGAGCGAGAACAGATACGCAGTATTTT. The full variable domain, its missing parts supplied by reference TRBV11-2 and TRBJ2-3, is EAGVAQSPRYKIIEKRQSVAFWCNPISGHATLYWYQQILGQGPKLLIQFQNNGVVDDSQLPKDRFSAERLKGVDSTLKIQPAKLEDSAVYLCASSTSGGGARTDTQYFGPGTRLTVL.

V usage is TRBV7-6 and J usage is TRBJ1-2, with D possibly being TRBD1 (5 bases). Germline V gene sequence: CDR1 SGHVS, CDR2 FNYEAQ. CDR3 length: 15 amino acids. The V end lost 1 base, the J end lost 0 bases, and 9 bases lay between the germline ends. CDR3 loop: CASSLGRGANYGYTF. The CDR3 coding sequence is TGTGCCAGCAGCTTAGGAAGGGGAGCTAACTATGGCTACACCTTC.

The V call is TRBV11-2, the J call TRBJ2-5, with D possibly being TRBD2 (6 bases). CDR1 and CDR2 from the germline V gene are SGHAT and FQNNGV. Trimming removed 1 base at V and 4 bases at J, with 13 bases between. This CDR3 is 15 amino acids long. The CDR3 DNA reads as TGTGCCAGCAGCTTAGTGGCGGGACGCACAGAGACCCAGTACTTC. This codes for CASSLVAGRTETQYF.

The gene calls are TRBV4-1 and TRBJ2-1; tentatively, D is TRBD2 (6 bases). There are 17 residues in the CDR3. Germline-derived CDR1 and CDR2 are MGHRA and YSYEKL. V lost 1 base and J 0 bases, leaving 13 bases between the germline ends. DNA of the CDR3: TGCGCCAGCAGCCAAGGCGGGGCAGAAAGCTCCTACAATGAGCAGTTCTTC. Translated, it gives CASSQGGAESSYNEQFF.

This chain uses TRBV19 with TRBJ1-2, with 9 bases aligning to TRBD1. This CDR3 is 14 amino acids long. CDR1 is LNHDA, CDR2 SQIVND, per germline (reference sequence). V lost 10 bases, J lost 8 bases, and 14 bases stayed unmatched. For the CDR3, the DNA is TGTGCCACCTCACAGGGGGCCGGCGGCTGGGGCTACACCTTC. It yields the protein CATSQGAGGWGYTF.

The V call is TRBV2, the J call TRBJ2-3, with 9 bases lining up with TRBD1. CDR1 and CDR2 from the germline V gene are SNHLY and FYNNEI. The CDR3 is made up of 18 amino acids. Losses at the gene ends were 3 bases for V and 5 bases for J; bases not matched to a gene: 15. CDR3 sequence: CASSDPNSDRGGVDTQYF. Here the CDR3 DNA reads TGTGCCAGCAGTGACCCCAATTCGGACAGGGGCGGAGTAGATACGCAGTATTTT.

The V gene is TRBV6-5, the J gene TRBJ1-6; TRBD1 matches at 7 bases. The V segment lost 1 base and the J segment 6 bases; nucleotides outside the gene matches: 0. Per the germline V gene, CDR1 is MNHEY and CDR2 is SVGAGI. The CDR3 is 14 residues long. The CDR3 DNA follows: TGTGCCAGCAGTTACTACAGGGGTAATTCACCCCTCCACTTT. It is translated as CASSYYRGNSPLHF.

The V gene is TRBV19, the J gene TRBJ2-5, with D unclear. CDR1 is LNHDA and CDR2 is SQIVND in the germline V gene (reference sequence). V was shortened by 8 bases and J by 2 bases, with 12 bases between the two germline ends. There are 13 residues in the CDR3. The CDR3 DNA reads as TGTGCCAGTGGAGAGGATTATCAAGAGACCCAGTACTTC. Its protein product is CASGEDYQETQYF.

The chain employs TRBV14 and TRBJ1-2; no clear D gene. The CDR3 extends over 15 amino acids. Germline V gene lookup returns CDR1 SGHDN and CDR2 FVKESK. Trimming cost V 0 bases and J 4 bases, with 12 bases left between them. CDR3 nucleotide sequence: TGTGCCAGCAGCCAAGATCCCGTCGCAGGCTATGGCTACACCTTC. Amino acid sequence: CASSQDPVAGYGYTF.

Of note for this clone: Within the sample, other DNA sequences also encode this same CDR3. The chain uses TRBV28 and TRBJ2-2; the D is unclear. Germline V gene sequence: CDR1 MDHEN, CDR2 SYDVKM. This CDR3 has 12 residues. V was cut by 3 bases and J by 5 bases, with 4 bases left in between. The CDR3 loop reads CASSLSTGELFF. CDR3 nucleotides: TGTGCCAGCAGTTTGTCGACCGGGGAGCTGTTTTTT.

The rearrangement uses TRBV27 and TRBJ1-2; TRBD1 agrees at 7 bases. This CDR3 is 15 amino acids long. With V trimmed by 2 bases and J by 4 bases, 7 bases remained unmatched. Germline values: CDR1 MNHEY, CDR2 SMNVEV (reference sequence). The CDR3 loop is CASSLGSTGLYGYTF. In DNA, the CDR3 is TGTGCCAGCAGTTTAGGATCGACAGGGCTCTATGGCTACACCTTC.

CDR3 sequence reads: CASRDRFYSGNTIYF. The CDR3 DNA reads as TGTGCCAGCAGGGACAGGTTCTACTCTGGAAACACCATATATTTT. V usage is TRBV27 and J usage is TRBJ1-3; 7 nucleotides agree with TRBD1. The junction had 5 bases not matched to a gene; V was cut back by 6 bases and J by 0 bases. The CDR3 is made up of 15 amino acids. From germline, CDR1 is MNHEY and CDR2 SMNVEV (reference sequence).

This chain links TRBV5-6 with TRBJ1-1; D unresolved. Trimming stripped 0 bases from V and 5 bases from J, with 8 bases between. There are 13 residues in the CDR3. Germline CDR1 SGHDT, CDR2 YYEEEE. The CDR3 coding sequence is TGTGCCAGCAGCTTGGGAGTGGGGACTGAAGCTTTCTTT. Protein product: CASSLGVGTEAFF.